The clone carrying this T cell receptor (beta chain) occurred a few times. Its antigen is unidentified. This entry belongs to a study of response to subunit inactivated influenza vaccine. Germline CDR1 is KGHSH and CDR2 is LQKENI. The CDR3 sequence is 14 residues long. Trimming pared 3 bases from V and 3 bases from J, leaving 11 bases between. TCRdb called the RT-PCR reads again in MiXCR, with one record for every CDR3 protein. The table lists more than 550,000 distinct CDR3 sequences, 12% of them singletons, with roughly 10% in the top ten. Regarding the study as a whole: A suggestion made by the authors is that each seasonal influenza vaccination recruits few new T cells.

The chain joins TRBV18 to TRBJ1-1, with D possibly matching TRBD1 (5 bases). Source: PBMCs from blood, taken on the day of vaccination. The clonotype originates from a man in his fifties who received an inactivated influenza vaccine. CDR3: CASSPPGEDTEAFF. The DNA of the CDR3 is TGTGCCAGCTCACCGCCGGGGGAGGACACTGAAGCTTTCTTT.